This section outlines one T cell receptor (beta chain) sequence together with its context. This record belongs to a study of regulatory T cells in long-lasting Graves disease. Combining iRepertoire HTBI primers with Arm-PCR of CDR3 regions, the authors built TCR beta libraries. In TCRdb, the multiplex PCR reads were re-called with MiXCR into one record per CDR3 protein. The repertoire holds a few hundred thousand distinct CDR3 sequences, about a fifth seen once, with approximately 6.4% in the top ten. V lost 4 bases and J 2 bases, leaving 17 bases between the germline ends. The CDR3 contains 15 residues. Germline CDR1 is SQVTM and CDR2 is ANQGSEA. Time point in this sample: persistent/refractory GD, antithyroid drugs over 5 years with positive TRAb. From PBMCs, RNA was extracted and then used to make the TCR library.

The V call is TRBV29-1, the J call TRBJ1-1; no reliable D call. The sequence derives from a female donor with Graves disease. The source was peripheral blood mononuclear cells (PBMCs), collected when the disease was refractory, from a patient treated with antithyroid drugs. The CDR3 region has the DNA TGCAGCGTTGTTCAACTTAACGCGATCAACACTGAAGCTTTCTTT. The encoded protein is CSVVQLNAINTEAFF.